The 22 T cell receptor beta chains listed next were all sequenced from one sample in a study of T cell repertoires in cytomegalovirus infection. TCRdb ran MiXCR on the reads and lists one entry per CDR3 protein. This sample has more than 300,000 distinct CDR3 sequences; about 34% occur once, and the top ten carry roughly 13%. These receptors' antigens are unknown. The material was cultured PBMCs, obtained from culture after CMV antigen stimulation. The receptors here all came from a human donor in good health (CMV status not recorded). Some clones in this sample may be carry-over from other donors' samples.

The chain links TRBV7-9 to TRBJ1-1; D perhaps matches TRBD1 (5 bases). CDR3 length: 15 amino acids. Germline V gene lookup returns CDR1 SEHNR and CDR2 FQNEAQ (reference sequence). V shed 5 bases and J shed 1 base, with 14 bases lying between them. CDR3 region: CASSESGLSNTEAFF. CDR3 nucleotides: TGTGCCAGCAGCGAGTCGGGGCTTTCGAACACTGAAGCTTTCTTT. The variable domain in full, with the rest retrieved from reference TRBV7-9 and TRBJ1-1, is DTGVSQNPRHKITKRGQNVTFRCDPISEHNRLYWYRQTLGQGPEFLTYFQNEAQLEKSRLLSDRFSAERPKGSFSTLEIQRTEQGDSAMYLCASSESGLSNTEAFFGQGTRLTVV.

In this sample, this clonotype turned up many times. The chain has TRBV7-2 and TRBJ2-2; D remains unclear. CDR3 size: 14 residues. Germline assignment: CDR1 SGHTA and CDR2 FQGNSA. V was clipped by 3 bases and J by 0 bases, with 5 bases between them. CDR3 in DNA: TGTGCCAGCAGCTTCGGGCCGAACACCGGGGAGCTGTTTTTT. Its translation: CASSFGPNTGELFF.

The rearrangement links TRBV10-3 to TRBJ2-7, with D uncertain. V lost 0 bases and J lost 5, with 11 bases in between. The CDR3 consists of 14 residues. The germline CDR1 and CDR2 sequences are ENHRY and SYGVKD. CDR3 sequence: CAISESTGLDEQYF. The CDR3, as DNA: TGTGCCATCAGTGAGTCCACCGGCCTGGACGAGCAGTACTTC.

In its sample, this clonotype was seen a few times. The chain uses TRBV6-5 and TRBJ2-5; 10 bases fit TRBD2. Looked up from germline, CDR1 is MNHEY and CDR2 is SVGAGI. There are 14 residues in the CDR3. Trimming cost V 6 bases and J 5 bases; bases outside gene matches: 6. Written as DNA, the CDR3 is TGTGCCAGCAGAAGTAGCGGGAGGATCGAGACCCAGTACTTC. This sequence encodes CASRSSGRIETQYF.

The CDR3 is CASSQEGAGAITDTQYF. Here the CDR3 DNA reads TGCGCCAGCAGCCAAGAGGGGGCGGGGGCCATCACAGATACGCAGTATTTT. The V and J genes are TRBV4-3 and TRBJ2-3, with D possibly matching TRBD2 (7 bases). This CDR3 is 17 amino acids long. Germline CDR1 LGHNA, CDR2 YSLEER. V was pared by 0 bases and J by 2 bases, with 15 bases between.

This chain connects TRBV6-2 or TRBV6-3 to TRBJ2-7; D may match TRBD1 or TRBD2 (5 bases each). Germline loops: CDR1 MNHEY, CDR2 SVGEGT. The ends were cut back, 8 bases at V and 0 bases at J, with 26 bases in the middle. The CDR3 extends over 18 amino acids. The CDR3 DNA sequence: TGTGCCAGCTACCCGGGACCTACAGACCTGGGGGTCTCCTACGAGCAGTACGTC. Its translation: CASYPGPTDLGVSYEQYV.

This chain links TRBV28 with TRBJ1-4; D may be TRBD1 (6 bases). The V end was cut by 6 bases, the J end by 6 bases, with 20 bases between. This CDR3 has 16 amino acids. Germline V gives CDR1 MDHEN, CDR2 SYDVKM. The CDR3 protein is CASSLRGFARHEKLFF. CDR3 in DNA: TGTGCCAGCAGCCTTAGGGGGTTTGCTCGTCATGAAAAACTGTTTTTT.

This rearrangement joins TRBV4-1 to TRBJ1-2, with 9 bases that match TRBD1. The ends lost 3 bases at V and 6 bases at J; junction bases unmatched: 11. The CDR3 spans 16 residues. Germline V gene sequence: CDR1 MGHRA, CDR2 YSYEKL. CDR3 sequence: CASSHPLRQGVDGYTF. The CDR3 DNA reads as TGCGCCAGCAGCCACCCCCTTCGACAGGGGGTTGATGGCTACACCTTC.

This clonotype was detected ten times or more. This chain links TRBV7-2 with TRBJ2-3; maybe TRBD2 (7 bases). V was shortened by 3 bases and J by 2 bases, with 12 bases between the two germline ends. The CDR3 runs to 15 residues. Per the germline V gene, CDR1 is SGHTA and CDR2 is FQGNSA. Here the CDR3 reads CASSFGGAHTDTQYF. The DNA for the CDR3 is TGTGCCAGCAGCTTTGGGGGGGCCCACACAGATACGCAGTATTTT.

This clonotype appeared many times. The chain carries TRBV12-3 or TRBV12-4 and TRBJ1-3; weak D call: TRBD1 (6 bases). CDR3 length: 12 residues. With 7 bases removed from V and 8 bases from J, the gap between germline ends came to 12 bases. The CDR3 DNA sequence: TGTGCCAGCACTCCCCAGGGGCACACCATATATTTT. It encodes CASTPQGHTIYF.

This sequence joins TRBV28 and TRBJ1-2, with D unclear. The germline V and J ends were trimmed by 6 bases and 5 bases, with 7 bases remaining between them. Germline V gene data show CDR1 as MDHEN and CDR2 as SYDVKM. CDR3 length: 11 residues. The DNA for the CDR3 is TGTGCCAGCAGCCCCCAATATGGCTACACCTTC. This gives the protein CASSPQYGYTF.

This clonotype was counted between two and nine times. The chain couples TRBV6-5 to TRBJ2-2; TRBD1 aligns across 8 bases. This CDR3 comprises 14 residues. Germline V CDR1 and CDR2: MNHEY, SVGAGI. The ends lost 6 bases at V and 2 bases at J; junction bases unmatched: 2. The CDR3: CASRQGGNTGELFF. The CDR3 nucleotides are TGTGCCAGCAGACAGGGGGGCAACACCGGGGAGCTGTTTTTT.

This clonotype was counted only a few times. CDR3 coding DNA: TGTGCCAGCATCCTTCTACCGACAGGGAACACTGAAGCTTTCTTT. It is translated as CASILLPTGNTEAFF. V is TRBV12-3 or TRBV12-4 and J is TRBJ1-1; tentative D call: TRBD1 (6 bases). The V end lost 7 bases, the J end lost 1 base, and 16 bases lay between the germline ends. The CDR3 runs 15 residues.

This clonotype was observed a few times. This chain links TRBV19 with TRBJ2-2; 8 bases align to TRBD1. CDR3 size: 15 residues. Germline V lookup: CDR1 LNHDA, CDR2 SQIVND (reference sequence). V gave up 4 bases and J gave up 6 bases; unmatched junction bases: 7. The CDR3 sequence is CASSRQGATPGELFF. CDR3 nucleotides: TGTGCCAGTAGTAGGCAGGGGGCGACTCCCGGGGAGCTGTTTTTT.

CDR3 sequence reads: CASSWNGQQAYYEQYF. The CDR3 DNA follows: TGTGCCAGCAGCTGGAACGGGCAGCAAGCCTACTACGAGCAGTACTTC. The chain links TRBV7-2 to TRBJ2-7, with D unresolved. CDR3 length: 16 residues. The ends were cut back, 4 bases at V and 3 bases at J, with 19 bases in the middle. Germline CDR1 SGHTA, CDR2 FQGNSA.

This clonotype has a handful of counts. This rearrangement joins TRBV7-9 to TRBJ2-3, with 9 bases that match TRBD1. Germline lookup yields CDR1 SEHNR and CDR2 FQNEAQ (reference sequence). V shed 0 bases, J shed 9 bases, and the junction held 16 bases outside the gene matches. CDR3 size: 18 residues. Here the CDR3 DNA reads TGTGCCAGCAGCTTAGCGGGTACAGGGGGCACAATGATAGCGACGCAGTATTTT. Its protein is CASSLAGTGGTMIATQYF.

This clonotype was recorded a few times. The rearrangement joins TRBV25-1 to TRBJ2-5; D may match TRBD1 or TRBD2 (6 bases each). Germline loops: CDR1 MGHDK, CDR2 SYGVNS. The CDR3 extends over 14 amino acids. V was cut by 7 bases and J by 5 bases, with 17 bases left in between. As DNA, the CDR3 is TGTGCCAGCACCCCAGAGGGGGGAGTGGAGACCCAGTACTTC. Translated, it gives CASTPEGGVETQYF.

This clonotype came up a few times. The chain links TRBV7-9 to TRBJ2-3, with D possibly being TRBD2 (5 bases). Germline-derived CDR1 and CDR2 are SEHNR and FQNEAQ (reference sequence). Trimming removed 3 bases from V and 0 bases from J, with 13 bases in between. The length of the CDR3 is 16 residues. CDR3 bases: TGTGCCAGCAGCTTCCCCGGGGTGCACAGCACAGATACGCAGTATTTT. Translating it yields CASSFPGVHSTDTQYF.

This clonotype turned up a few times. This chain uses TRBV28 with TRBJ2-7, with D tentatively TRBD1 (5 bases). This CDR3 is built from 14 residues. Deletions cut 1 base from V and 4 bases from J, with 11 bases between. The germline V gene has CDR1 MDHEN and CDR2 SYDVKM. CDR3 residues: CASSLSQGWYEQYF. The DNA of the CDR3 is TGTGCCAGCAGTTTATCCCAGGGTTGGTACGAGCAGTACTTC.

This chain links TRBV2 with TRBJ1-3, with D possibly matching TRBD1 (5 bases). The CDR3 runs to 13 residues. CDR1 is SNHLY and CDR2 is FYNNEI in the germline V gene. V lost 3 bases, J lost 4 bases, and 7 bases lay in between. In DNA form, the CDR3 reads TGTGCCAGCAGTGACGGGGCCGGAAACACCATATATTTT. Amino acids: CASSDGAGNTIYF.

The chain joins TRBV3-1 to TRBJ2-1; D gene ambiguous. Germline V gene lookup returns CDR1 LGHDT and CDR2 YNNKEL (reference sequence). This CDR3 region has 15 residues. V was shortened by 1 base and J by 5 bases, with 12 bases between the two germline ends. In nucleotides, the CDR3 is TGTGCCAGCAGCCAAGCCCGCCCTACAAACAATGAGCAGTTCTTC. Residues: CASSQARPTNNEQFF.

This clonotype was counted many times. The CDR3 protein is CASSLAAGVVYNEQFF. The CDR3 DNA is TGTGCCAGCAGCTTAGCAGCGGGAGTAGTCTACAATGAGCAGTTCTTC. The chain recombines TRBV7-2 with TRBJ2-1; TRBD2 matches at 8 bases. From germline, CDR1 is SGHTA and CDR2 FQGNSA. This CDR3 has 16 residues. Unmatched junction bases numbered 4, after V lost 0 bases and J lost 3 bases.